The 24 T cell receptor beta chains in this list originate from one sample, sequenced in a study of cytomegalovirus exposure and HLA in healthy donors. Clones were sequenced by immunoSEQ multiplex PCR, and TCRdb holds only the in-frame ones, with some missing. The sample holds 65,000 or so clones, 92% seen once. The sequenced sample was PBMCs. Receptors originate from a woman aged 18-29 years in good health and CMV-seronegative.

V is TRBV6-1 and J is TRBJ1-5, with TRBD1 as a possible D gene (6 bases). CDR1 and CDR2 from the germline V gene are MNHNS and SASEGT. Trimming took 6 bases from V and 0 from J, leaving 9 bases between them. CDR3 size: 14 residues. CDR3 in DNA: TGTGCCAGCAGAGGACAGTATAGCAATCAGCCCCAGCATTTT. This translates into CASRGQYSNQPQHF.

This clone occurred a few times. The chain joins TRBV10-2 to TRBJ2-5; D may be TRBD2 (6 bases). Germline-derived CDR1 and CDR2 are WSHSY and SAAADI. The CDR3 length is 14 residues. Trimming took 11 bases from V and 0 from J, leaving 16 bases between them. This CDR3 is CAAGGSSYQETQYF. The DNA of the CDR3 is TGCGCCGCCGGGGGTAGTTCTTACCAAGAGACCCAGTACTTC.

The gene calls are TRBV6-1 and TRBJ2-7, with 7 bases that match TRBD1. CDR3 length equals 12 residues. Unmatched junction bases numbered 1, after V lost 7 bases and J lost 1 base. Germline CDR1 and CDR2: MNHNS and SASEGT. The CDR3 region has the DNA TGTGCCAGCAAACAGGGGTCCTACGAGCAGTACTTC. It encodes CASKQGSYEQYF.

The chain combines TRBV11-2 with TRBJ2-7; 11 bases line up with TRBD1. The germline V gene encodes CDR1 SGHAT and CDR2 FQNNGV. The CDR3 covers 15 residues. After removal of 5 bases from V and 4 bases from J, the junction contained 7 bases not matched to a gene. CDR3 sequence: CASSRGTGGAYEQYF. CDR3 DNA: TGTGCCAGCAGCCGGGGGACAGGGGGAGCATACGAGCAGTACTTC. Full variable domain (outside the CDR3, taken from reference TRBV11-2 and TRBJ2-7): EAGVAQSPRYKIIEKRQSVAFWCNPISGHATLYWYQQILGQGPKLLIQFQNNGVVDDSQLPKDRFSAERLKGVDSTLKIQPAKLEDSAVYLCASSRGTGGAYEQYFGPGTRLTVT.

This clone came up a few times. The gene calls are TRBV23-1 and TRBJ2-7, with unresolved D. TRBV23-1 is an ORF for which the function is uncertain. Trimming took 5 bases from V and 2 from J, leaving 13 bases between them. The CDR3 is 14 residues long. The CDR3 DNA reads as TGCGCCAGCAGTTTGTCACAGATAGCCTACGAGCAGTACTTC. It translates to CASSLSQIAYEQYF.

The CDR3 is CASSYRGIYTF. The CDR3 bases are TGTGCCAGCAGTTACAGGGGAATCTACACCTTC. This rearrangement joins TRBV27 to TRBJ1-2; 7 positions match TRBD1. Germline trimming cut 4 bases from V and 10 bases from J; bases unmatched to any gene: 3. This CDR3 is built from 11 residues. Germline CDR1 reads MNHEY; CDR2 reads SMNVEV (reference sequence).

This clone was observed a single time. CDR3 sequence (DNA): TGCGCCAGCAGCTCGGGATTACAGGGGGCCTATGGCTACACCTTC. Protein sequence: CASSSGLQGAYGYTF. The V call is TRBV5-1, the J call TRBJ1-2, with 9 bases aligning to TRBD1. Germline V CDR1 and CDR2: SGHRS, YFSETQ. V dropped 3 bases and J dropped 4; count of bases not matched to a gene: 7. The CDR3 extends over 15 amino acids.

The chain employs TRBV28 and TRBJ1-1; perhaps TRBD1 as D (5 bases). This CDR3 comprises 14 residues. Trimming pared 10 bases from V and 0 bases from J, leaving 15 bases between. The germline gives CDR1 MDHEN, CDR2 SYDVKM. The CDR3 nucleotides are TGTGCCACCGGACATCGTGGAGTGAACACTGAAGCTTTCTTT. This sequence encodes CATGHRGVNTEAFF.

The rearrangement joins TRBV7-9 to TRBJ2-7, with 10 bases matching TRBD1. The trim removed 5 bases at V and 0 bases at J, leaving 4 bases unmatched. The V gene's germline CDR1 is SEHNR and CDR2 FQNEAQ (reference sequence). The length of the CDR3 is 15 residues. CDR3 nucleotide sequence: TGTGCCAGCAGCACGGGACAGGGGAGCTCCTACGAGCAGTACTTC. As protein: CASSTGQGSSYEQYF.

This chain joins TRBV7-2 and TRBJ2-7, with 10 bases identical to TRBD2. The germline gives CDR1 SGHTA, CDR2 FQGNSA. V lost 2 bases to trimming and J lost 4 bases; unmatched junction nucleotides: 5. This CDR3 spans 15 amino acids. The CDR3 nucleotides read TGTGCCAGCAGCTTAACGCCTAGCGGGAGATACGAGCAGTACTTC. Translating it yields CASSLTPSGRYEQYF.

This clone was seen just once. This sequence joins TRBV5-4 and TRBJ2-3, with 13 bases matching TRBD2. J lost 1 base, V lost 1 base, and 3 bases had no gene match. Germline loops: CDR1 SGHNT, CDR2 YYREEE (reference sequence). This CDR3 has 17 amino acids. CDR3 loop: CASSLKGTSGGTDTQYF. DNA of the CDR3: TGTGCCAGCAGCTTGAAGGGGACTAGCGGGGGCACAGATACGCAGTATTTT.

The genes are TRBV11-3 and TRBJ2-7, with 10 bases matching TRBD2. Germline V gene sequence: CDR1 SGHNT, CDR2 YENEEA. There are 17 residues in the CDR3. J gave up 0 bases and V 2 bases, and 7 bases lay outside the gene matches. This chain's CDR3 is CASSLREGLAASYEQYF. CDR3 DNA: TGTGCCAGCAGCTTAAGGGAAGGACTAGCGGCCTCCTACGAGCAGTACTTC. Together with reference TRBV11-3 and TRBJ2-7, the CDR3 gives the full variable domain: EAGVVQSPRYKIIEKKQPVAFWCNPISGHNTLYWYLQNLGQGPELLIRYENEEAVDDSQLPKDRFSAERLKGVDSTLKIQPAELGDSAVYLCASSLREGLAASYEQYFGPGTRLTVT.

The chain recombines TRBV28 with TRBJ2-1; weak D call: TRBD2 (6 bases). V lost 10 bases and J 4 bases, leaving 17 bases between the germline ends. CDR3 length: 14 residues. Germline V lookup: CDR1 MDHEN, CDR2 SYDVKM. In DNA, the CDR3 is TGTGCCACCCTGGGCGGCGCGGGGTACAATGAGCAGTTCTTC. It translates to CATLGGAGYNEQFF.

The CDR3 coding sequence is TGTGCCAGCAGTGGCCGATACTCTGGGGCCAACGTCCTGACTTTC. Protein: CASSGRYSGANVLTF. The V gene is TRBV27, the J gene TRBJ2-6; D is unresolved. Per germline, CDR1 MNHEY and CDR2 SMNVEV (reference sequence). The V and J ends lost 5 bases and 0 bases respectively, with 8 bases between them. The CDR3 totals 15 residues.

This clone was counted only a few times. The rearrangement links TRBV4-1 to TRBJ2-7, with 8 bases fitting TRBD2. The junction had 5 bases not matched to a gene; V was cut back by 1 base and J by 3 bases. The germline V gene encodes CDR1 MGHRA and CDR2 YSYEKL. The CDR3 runs to 15 residues. CDR3: CASSQVAGPFYEQYF. The CDR3 DNA reads as TGCGCCAGCAGCCAAGTAGCGGGACCTTTCTACGAGCAGTACTTC.

The J gene is TRBJ1-4, the V gene TRBV7-9, with D tentatively TRBD1 (5 bases). Deletions cut 6 bases from V and 8 bases from J, with 16 bases between. Germline-derived CDR1 and CDR2 are SEHNR and FQNEAQ (reference sequence). There are 14 residues in the CDR3. The CDR3 region is CASSLGGLGEKLFF. DNA of the CDR3: TGTGCCAGCAGTTTGGGGGGGTTGGGAGAAAAACTGTTTTTT.

In DNA, the CDR3 is TGTGCCAGCAGACTAGCGGGAGCCACTTCGGAGCAGTACTTC. Protein sequence: CASRLAGATSEQYF. V and J are TRBV27 and TRBJ2-7; 11 bases agree with TRBD2. The CDR3 runs 14 residues. Trimming cost V 6 bases and J 7 bases; bases outside gene matches: 8. The V gene's germline CDR1 is MNHEY and CDR2 SMNVEV (reference sequence).

This chain links TRBV27 with TRBJ2-1, with D possibly matching TRBD2 (5 bases). The CDR3 is made up of 14 amino acids. V lost 6 bases and J 6 bases, leaving 15 bases between the germline ends. CDR1 is MNHEY and CDR2 is SMNVEV in the germline V gene (reference sequence). The CDR3 reads CASSSRTAGNEQFF. The CDR3 nucleotides are TGTGCCAGCAGCTCGAGAACCGCGGGCAATGAGCAGTTCTTC.

This clone was picked up one time. This chain joins TRBV27 and TRBJ1-4, with D perhaps matching TRBD1 (6 bases). V gave up 4 bases and J gave up 8 bases, with 23 bases separating them. From germline, CDR1 is MNHEY and CDR2 SMNVEV (reference sequence). This CDR3 is 17 amino acids long. Here the CDR3 reads CASSSRLSGDSKEKLFF. The CDR3 region has the DNA TGTGCCAGCAGTTCCCGCCTGTCAGGGGATTCGAAGGAAAAACTGTTTTTT.

Here the CDR3 DNA reads TGTGCCAGCAATCAAGGAGGTCCCTCCTACAATGAGCAGTTCTTC. Residues: CASNQGGPSYNEQFF. The chain employs TRBV28 and TRBJ2-1, with TRBD2 as a possible D gene (5 bases). Germline CDR1 is MDHEN and CDR2 is SYDVKM. The CDR3 is made up of 15 amino acids. Deletions cut 7 bases from V and 0 bases from J, with 13 bases between.

CDR3 region: CASSLVYAGGNTEAFF. The CDR3 coding sequence is TGTGCCAGCAGTTTGGTTTACGCAGGGGGGAACACTGAAGCTTTCTTT. The chain is built from TRBV28 and TRBJ1-1; TRBD1 matches 7 bases. Germline-derived CDR1 and CDR2 are MDHEN and SYDVKM. Trimming took 3 bases from V and 1 from J; bases not matched to a gene: 8. This CDR3 has 16 residues.

DNA of the CDR3: TGTGCCACCTCCAGACAGGGAACTGAGCAGTTCTTC. Residues: CATSRQGTEQFF. The chain combines TRBV15 with TRBJ2-1; 7 nucleotides line up with TRBD1. Germline V gene lookup returns CDR1 LNHNV and CDR2 YYDKDF (reference sequence). V shed 8 bases and J 9 bases; nucleotides not matched to a gene: 7. This CDR3 has 12 amino acids.

The chain uses TRBV7-9 and TRBJ1-5; 8 nucleotides agree with TRBD1. The CDR3 is 14 residues long. Trimming cost V 5 bases and J 7 bases; bases outside gene matches: 7. The germline V gene has CDR1 SEHNR and CDR2 FQNEAQ (reference sequence). CDR3 nucleotides: TGTGCCAGCAGCACCACGACAGGGGTCCAGCCCCAGCATTTT. Its translation: CASSTTTGVQPQHF.

V gene TRBV7-8 combines with J gene TRBJ1-1; TRBD1 aligns across 8 bases. In germline, CDR1 is SGHVS, CDR2 FQNEAQ. The CDR3 is made up of 16 amino acids. The V gene end was trimmed by 5 bases and the J gene end by 7 bases; junction bases not matched to a gene: 15. CDR3 coding DNA: TGTGCCAGCAGCACTGGACAGGGCCGGTCGTTGGGTGAAGCTTTCTTT. This gives the protein CASSTGQGRSLGEAFF.